This TCR beta chain was captured by sequencing in a study of blood T cell repertoires in COVID-19. This clone was counted many times. Authors' methods: Reference gene primer amplification in the assay estimated nucleated cell counts. Sequenced by immunoSEQ multiplex PCR; TCRdb stores in-frame clones only, minus some. D and trimming were read from the DNA, whereas the V and J calls and clone size are those reported in that table. The sample lists 110,000 to 150,000 clones; 78% were seen once. Recruits, aged roughly 18 to 89 years, lived in 25 or so US areas. Allocation to cohorts depended on clinical history reported by the participants. CDR1 and CDR2 from the germline V gene are SGHNT and YENEEA. The CDR3 consists of 17 residues. V was shortened by 5 bases and J by 1 base, with 15 bases between the two germline ends.

The chain recombines TRBV11-3 with TRBJ2-6; D is possibly TRBD1 (6 bases). The clonotype was recovered from a woman in her fifties or sixties who had recovered from COVID-19. The source material was PBMCs or T cells enriched from blood (not recorded which). The DNA of the CDR3 is TGTGCCAGCAGCCCCGGGACAAACCCTTCTGGGGCCAACGTCCTGACTTTC. Encoded protein: CASSPGTNPSGANVLTF. Full variable domain (remainder filled in from reference TRBV11-3 and TRBJ2-6): EAGVVQSPRYKIIEKKQPVAFWCNPISGHNTLYWYLQNLGQGPELLIRYENEEAVDDSQLPKDRFSAERLKGVDSTLKIQPAELGDSAVYLCASSPGTNPSGANVLTFGAGSRLTVL.